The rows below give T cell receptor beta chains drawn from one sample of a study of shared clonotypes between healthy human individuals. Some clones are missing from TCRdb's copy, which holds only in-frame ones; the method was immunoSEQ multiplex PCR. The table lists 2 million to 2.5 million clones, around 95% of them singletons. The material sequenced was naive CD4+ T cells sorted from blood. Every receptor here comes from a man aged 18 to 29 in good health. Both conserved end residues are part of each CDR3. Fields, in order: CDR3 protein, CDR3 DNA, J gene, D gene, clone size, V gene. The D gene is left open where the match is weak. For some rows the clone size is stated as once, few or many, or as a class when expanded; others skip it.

CDR3aa: CASRDPANTGELFF
CDR3nt: TGTGCCAGCCGGGACCCCGCGAACACCGGGGAGCTGTTTTTT
j_gene: TRBJ2-2
d_gene: NA
abundance: NA
v_gene: TRBV2

CDR3aa: CASSLGGQGYNEQFF
CDR3nt: TGTGCCAGCAGCTTGGGGGGACAGGGCTACAATGAGCAGTTCTTC
j_gene: TRBJ2-1
d_gene: TRBD1
abundance: NA
v_gene: TRBV5-4

CDR3aa: CASSPTGAQEKLFF
CDR3nt: TGCGCCAGCAGCCCGACGGGGGCGCAGGAAAAACTGTTTTTT
j_gene: TRBJ1-4
d_gene: NA
abundance: few
v_gene: TRBV5-1

CDR3aa: CASSLSIGDRGHEQYF
CDR3nt: TGTGCCAGCAGCTTAAGCATTGGGGACAGGGGGCATGAGCAGTACTTC
j_gene: TRBJ2-7
d_gene: TRBD1
abundance: once
v_gene: TRBV7-2

CDR3aa: CASSFRSPYEQYF
CDR3nt: TGTGCCAGCAGTTTCAGGAGCCCCTACGAGCAGTACTTC
j_gene: TRBJ2-7
d_gene: NA
abundance: NA
v_gene: TRBV28

CDR3aa: CASSDGGSGTDTQYF
CDR3nt: TGTGCCAGCAGTGATGGAGGGTCAGGCACAGATACGCAGTATTTT
j_gene: TRBJ2-3
d_gene: NA
abundance: once
v_gene: TRBV25-1

CDR3aa: CASSEGVTGGFEQYF
CDR3nt: TGTGCCAGCAGTGAAGGAGTGACAGGGGGCTTCGAGCAGTACTTC
j_gene: TRBJ2-7
d_gene: TRBD1
abundance: once
v_gene: TRBV2

CDR3aa: CSVAGTGYKLFF
CDR3nt: TGCAGCGTCGCCGGGACAGGGTATAAACTGTTTTTT
j_gene: TRBJ1-4
d_gene: TRBD1
abundance: NA
v_gene: TRBV29-1

CDR3aa: CASRGTSGKTGELFF
CDR3nt: TGTGCCAGCAGAGGGACTAGCGGGAAGACCGGGGAGCTGTTTTTT
j_gene: TRBJ2-2
d_gene: TRBD2
abundance: NA
v_gene: TRBV2

CDR3aa: CATQKRGTEAFF
CDR3nt: TGTGCCACCCAAAAACGGGGCACTGAAGCTTTCTTT
j_gene: TRBJ1-1
d_gene: NA
abundance: once
v_gene: TRBV6-6

CDR3aa: CASSVAKGASGANVLTF
CDR3nt: TGTGCCAGCAGCGTAGCGAAGGGGGCCTCTGGGGCCAACGTCCTGACTTTC
j_gene: TRBJ2-6
d_gene: TRBD1
abundance: NA
v_gene: TRBV9

CDR3aa: CSGGLLQTSTDTQYF
CDR3nt: TGCAGCGGGGGCTTACTACAAACTAGCACAGATACGCAGTATTTT
j_gene: TRBJ2-3
d_gene: NA
abundance: NA
v_gene: TRBV29-1

CDR3aa: CASSPEPQAKNTEAFF
CDR3nt: TGCGCCAGCAGCCCCGAGCCTCAGGCGAAGAACACTGAAGCTTTCTTT
j_gene: TRBJ1-1
d_gene: NA
abundance: NA
v_gene: TRBV5-1

CDR3aa: CASSQLGRLNTEAFF
CDR3nt: TGCGCCAGCAGCCAACTAGGGAGGTTGAACACTGAAGCTTTCTTT
j_gene: TRBJ1-1
d_gene: NA
abundance: NA
v_gene: TRBV4-1

CDR3aa: CASSFASPSTYEQYF
CDR3nt: TGTGCCAGCAGCTTCGCTAGCCCTTCCACCTACGAGCAGTACTTC
j_gene: TRBJ2-7
d_gene: NA
abundance: NA
v_gene: TRBV7-9

CDR3aa: CASSSIGGGETQYF
CDR3nt: TGTGCCAGCAGCTCAATCGGAGGAGGAGAGACCCAGTACTTC
j_gene: TRBJ2-5
d_gene: NA
abundance: NA
v_gene: TRBV2

CDR3aa: CASSSFAGTGQETQYF
CDR3nt: TGTGCCAGCAGCTCTTTCGCCGGGACAGGACAAGAGACCCAGTACTTC
j_gene: TRBJ2-5
d_gene: TRBD1
abundance: NA
v_gene: TRBV5-6

CDR3aa: CASSHTGTGGIGYTF
CDR3nt: TGCGCCAGCAGTCATACCGGGACAGGGGGCATTGGCTACACCTTC
j_gene: TRBJ1-2
d_gene: TRBD1
abundance: NA
v_gene: TRBV23-1

CDR3aa: CSALGDTQYF
CDR3nt: TGCAGTGCCCTCGGAGATACGCAGTATTTT
j_gene: TRBJ2-3
d_gene: NA
abundance: NA
v_gene: TRBV20-1

CDR3aa: CASRLETGGTGELFF
CDR3nt: TGTGCCAGCAGGCTGGAGACCGGCGGCACCGGGGAGCTGTTTTTT
j_gene: TRBJ2-2
d_gene: NA
abundance: NA
v_gene: TRBV6-1

CDR3aa: CASRGQVATNEKLFF
CDR3nt: TGTGCCAGCAGGGGACAGGTAGCAACTAATGAAAAACTGTTTTTT
j_gene: TRBJ1-4
d_gene: TRBD1
abundance: NA
v_gene: TRBV6-1

CDR3aa: CASSEPPGTGGRDTQYF
CDR3nt: TGTGCCAGCAGTGAGCCTCCTGGGACAGGGGGGAGAGATACGCAGTATTTT
j_gene: TRBJ2-3
d_gene: TRBD1
abundance: NA
v_gene: TRBV25-1

CDR3aa: CASSNGPLVSYEQYF
CDR3nt: TGTGCCAGCAGTAATGGACCCTTAGTCTCCTACGAGCAGTACTTC
j_gene: TRBJ2-7
d_gene: NA
abundance: NA
v_gene: TRBV27

CDR3aa: CATSRDPPPETQYF
CDR3nt: TGTGCCACCAGCAGAGATCCACCCCCAGAGACCCAGTACTTC
j_gene: TRBJ2-5
d_gene: NA
abundance: NA
v_gene: TRBV15

CDR3aa: CASSLGEYQPQHF
CDR3nt: TGTGCCAGCAGCTTGGGAGAGTATCAGCCCCAGCATTTT
j_gene: TRBJ1-5
d_gene: NA
abundance: NA
v_gene: TRBV5-6

CDR3aa: CASSLRSSGSGYEQYF
CDR3nt: TGTGCCAGCAGCTTAAGGTCCAGCGGGTCAGGATACGAGCAGTACTTC
j_gene: TRBJ2-7
d_gene: NA
abundance: NA
v_gene: TRBV7-2

CDR3aa: CAIRGGGSEGETQYF
CDR3nt: TGTGCCATCAGGGGAGGCGGGAGCGAGGGAGAGACCCAGTACTTC
j_gene: TRBJ2-5
d_gene: TRBD2
abundance: NA
v_gene: TRBV10-3

CDR3aa: CASSLIRRSPYNEQFF
CDR3nt: TGTGCCAGCAGTTTGATTCGCAGGAGTCCATACAATGAGCAGTTCTTC
j_gene: TRBJ2-1
d_gene: NA
abundance: NA
v_gene: TRBV27

CDR3aa: CASSGQGGSSPLHF
CDR3nt: TGTGCCAGCAGTGGACAGGGTGGAAGTTCACCCCTCCACTTT
j_gene: TRBJ1-6
d_gene: TRBD1
abundance: NA
v_gene: TRBV11-2

CDR3aa: CASSEKAAPRTNEKLFF
CDR3nt: TGTGCCAGCAGTGAAAAGGCAGCCCCTCGAACTAATGAAAAACTGTTTTTT
j_gene: TRBJ1-4
d_gene: NA
abundance: NA
v_gene: TRBV6-1

CDR3aa: CASSLGDNRHEQYF
CDR3nt: TGTGCCAGCAGCTTAGGGGATAATCGGCACGAGCAGTACTTC
j_gene: TRBJ2-7
d_gene: NA
abundance: NA
v_gene: TRBV7-9

CDR3aa: CASSLDGVRETQYF
CDR3nt: TGCGCCAGCAGCTTGGATGGGGTCCGAGAGACCCAGTACTTC
j_gene: TRBJ2-5
d_gene: NA
abundance: NA
v_gene: TRBV5-1

CDR3aa: CASRDLGGLATEAFF
CDR3nt: TGTGCCAGCAGGGACCTCGGAGGGTTGGCCACTGAAGCTTTCTTT
j_gene: TRBJ1-1
d_gene: NA
abundance: once
v_gene: TRBV6-1

CDR3aa: CASSPPAGGADTQYF
CDR3nt: TGTGCCAGCTCACCACCAGCGGGAGGAGCAGATACGCAGTATTTT
j_gene: TRBJ2-3
d_gene: TRBD2
abundance: NA
v_gene: TRBV18

CDR3aa: CASEGTTYTGELFF
CDR3nt: TGTGCCAGCGAGGGGACTACCTACACCGGGGAGCTGTTTTTT
j_gene: TRBJ2-2
d_gene: TRBD2
abundance: NA
v_gene: TRBV6-1

CDR3aa: CASSPVYYEQYF
CDR3nt: TGTGCCAGCTCACCAGTTTACTACGAGCAGTACTTC
j_gene: TRBJ2-7
d_gene: NA
abundance: NA
v_gene: TRBV18

CDR3aa: CASSPDRVDSYGYTF
CDR3nt: TGTGCCAGCAGCCCGGACAGGGTTGATAGCTATGGCTACACCTTC
j_gene: TRBJ1-2
d_gene: TRBD1
abundance: NA
v_gene: TRBV9

CDR3aa: CASSLLEGSSYEQYF
CDR3nt: TGTGCCAGCAGCTTACTTGAGGGGTCCTCCTACGAGCAGTACTTC
j_gene: TRBJ2-7
d_gene: NA
abundance: NA
v_gene: TRBV7-2

CDR3aa: CASREPGTAADTQYF
CDR3nt: TGTGCCAGCAGGGAACCCGGGACCGCTGCAGATACGCAGTATTTT
j_gene: TRBJ2-3
d_gene: NA
abundance: NA
v_gene: TRBV5-4

CDR3aa: CASSEGMQDTIYF
CDR3nt: TGTGCCAGCAGTGAAGGGATGCAGGACACCATATATTTT
j_gene: TRBJ1-3
d_gene: NA
abundance: NA
v_gene: TRBV6-1

CDR3aa: CASSPDVSYGYTF
CDR3nt: TGTGCCAGCTCACCTGACGTCTCCTATGGCTACACCTTC
j_gene: TRBJ1-2
d_gene: NA
abundance: NA
v_gene: TRBV18

CDR3aa: CASSSGTLAKNIQYF
CDR3nt: TGTGCCAGCAGTTCCGGGACTCTAGCCAAAAACATTCAGTACTTC
j_gene: TRBJ2-4
d_gene: NA
abundance: NA
v_gene: TRBV6-6

CDR3aa: CASSATGGPKNTGELFF
CDR3nt: TGTGCCAGCAGCGCAACGGGGGGACCGAAGAACACCGGGGAGCTGTTTTTT
j_gene: TRBJ2-2
d_gene: TRBD2
abundance: NA
v_gene: TRBV9

CDR3aa: CASSGSPSTDTQYF
CDR3nt: TGTGCCAGCAGCGGGTCCCCTAGCACAGATACGCAGTATTTT
j_gene: TRBJ2-3
d_gene: NA
abundance: NA
v_gene: TRBV6-1

CDR3aa: CASSEFSGQTYEQYF
CDR3nt: TGCGCCAGCAGTGAGTTTTCGGGACAGACATACGAGCAGTACTTC
j_gene: TRBJ2-7
d_gene: TRBD1
abundance: NA
v_gene: TRBV10-1

CDR3aa: CASSFPRDRKDYEQYF
CDR3nt: TGCGCCAGCAGCTTCCCTCGGGACAGGAAGGACTACGAGCAGTACTTC
j_gene: TRBJ2-7
d_gene: TRBD1
abundance: NA
v_gene: TRBV5-1

CDR3aa: CASSPLDSSYEQYF
CDR3nt: TGTGCCAGCAGCCCCCTGGACAGCTCCTACGAGCAGTACTTC
j_gene: TRBJ2-7
d_gene: NA
abundance: NA
v_gene: TRBV7-9

CDR3aa: CASSPGRGQNQPQHF
CDR3nt: TGTGCCAGCAGCCCGGGACGGGGACAGAATCAGCCCCAGCATTTT
j_gene: TRBJ1-5
d_gene: TRBD1
abundance: NA
v_gene: TRBV5-6

CDR3aa: CAVTGTPGDGYTF
CDR3nt: TGTGCCGTAACCGGGACGCCCGGTGATGGCTACACCTTC
j_gene: TRBJ1-2
d_gene: NA
abundance: NA
v_gene: TRBV10-3

CDR3aa: CASSQGQGARLGETQYF
CDR3nt: TGTGCCAGCAGCCAAGGGCAGGGGGCGAGATTAGGAGAGACCCAGTACTTC
j_gene: TRBJ2-5
d_gene: TRBD1
abundance: NA
v_gene: TRBV14

CDR3aa: CASSEPQVTYEQYF
CDR3nt: TGTGCCAGCAGTGAGCCACAGGTAACCTACGAGCAGTACTTC
j_gene: TRBJ2-7
d_gene: NA
abundance: once
v_gene: TRBV6-1

CDR3aa: CASSFTPGGEKLFF
CDR3nt: TGTGCCAGCAGTTTTACCCCGGGCGGGGAAAAACTGTTTTTT
j_gene: TRBJ1-4
d_gene: NA
abundance: NA
v_gene: TRBV6-6

CDR3aa: CASSVGLAASDTQYF
CDR3nt: TGTGCCAGCAGCGTAGGCCTAGCAGCCTCAGATACGCAGTATTTT
j_gene: TRBJ2-3
d_gene: NA
abundance: NA
v_gene: TRBV9

CDR3aa: CASSYLESNQPQHF
CDR3nt: TGTGCCAGCAGTTACCTAGAGAGCAATCAGCCCCAGCATTTT
j_gene: TRBJ1-5
d_gene: NA
abundance: NA
v_gene: TRBV6-6

CDR3aa: CASSLEGTGSNQPQHF
CDR3nt: TGCGCCAGCAGCTTGGAAGGGACAGGGTCGAATCAGCCCCAGCATTTT
j_gene: TRBJ1-5
d_gene: TRBD1
abundance: NA
v_gene: TRBV5-1

CDR3aa: CASSGGQGFTEAFF
CDR3nt: TGTGCCAGCAGTGGGGGACAGGGATTTACTGAAGCTTTCTTT
j_gene: TRBJ1-1
d_gene: TRBD1
abundance: NA
v_gene: TRBV2

CDR3aa: CASSGEVNTEAFF
CDR3nt: TGTGCCAGTTCAGGGGAGGTGAACACTGAAGCTTTCTTT
j_gene: TRBJ1-1
d_gene: NA
abundance: NA
v_gene: TRBV2